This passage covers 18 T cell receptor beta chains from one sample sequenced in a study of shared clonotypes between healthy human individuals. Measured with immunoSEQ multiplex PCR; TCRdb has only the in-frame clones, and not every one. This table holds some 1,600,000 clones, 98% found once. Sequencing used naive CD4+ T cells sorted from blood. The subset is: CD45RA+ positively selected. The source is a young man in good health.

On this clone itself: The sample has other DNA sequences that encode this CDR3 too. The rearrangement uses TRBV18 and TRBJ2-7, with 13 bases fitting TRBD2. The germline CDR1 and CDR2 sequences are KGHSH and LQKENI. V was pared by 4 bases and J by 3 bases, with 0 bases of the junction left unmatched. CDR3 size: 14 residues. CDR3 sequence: CASSRTSGSYEQYF. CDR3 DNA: TGTGCCAGCTCACGGACTAGCGGGAGCTACGAGCAGTACTTC.

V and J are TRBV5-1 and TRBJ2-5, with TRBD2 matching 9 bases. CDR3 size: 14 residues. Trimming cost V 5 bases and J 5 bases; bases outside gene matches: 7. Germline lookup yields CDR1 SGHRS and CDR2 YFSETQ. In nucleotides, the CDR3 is TGCGCCAGCAGGCCCGGGACTAGCCTGGAGACCCAGTACTTC. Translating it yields CASRPGTSLETQYF. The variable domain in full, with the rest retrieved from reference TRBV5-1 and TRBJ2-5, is KAGVTQTPRYLIKTRGQQVTLSCSPISGHRSVSWYQQTPGQGLQFLFEYFSETQRNKGNFPGRFSGRQFSNSRSEMNVSTLELGDSALYLCASRPGTSLETQYFGPGTRLLVL.

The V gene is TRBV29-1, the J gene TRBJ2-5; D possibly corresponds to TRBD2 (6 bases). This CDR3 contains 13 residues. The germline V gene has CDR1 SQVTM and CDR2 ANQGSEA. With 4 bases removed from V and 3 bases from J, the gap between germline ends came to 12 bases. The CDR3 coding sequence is TGCAGCGTTGGGAGACTAGTGGAAGAGACCCAGTACTTC. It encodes CSVGRLVEETQYF.

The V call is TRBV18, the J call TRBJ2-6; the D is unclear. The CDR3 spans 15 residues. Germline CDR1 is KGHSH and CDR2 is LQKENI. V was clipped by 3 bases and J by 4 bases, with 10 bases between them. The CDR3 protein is CASSPELSGANVLTF. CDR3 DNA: TGTGCCAGCTCACCCGAACTGTCCGGGGCCAACGTCCTGACTTTC.

CDR3 residues: CASSLYARGQPTYNEQFF. Here the CDR3 DNA reads TGTGCCAGCAGTTTATATGCCCGGGGACAGCCCACCTACAATGAGCAGTTCTTC. The J gene is TRBJ2-1, the V gene TRBV28, with TRBD1 matching 7 bases. Germline V lookup: CDR1 MDHEN, CDR2 SYDVKM. With 1 base clipped from V and 2 bases from J, the junction kept 11 bases outside the gene matches. This CDR3 has 18 amino acids.

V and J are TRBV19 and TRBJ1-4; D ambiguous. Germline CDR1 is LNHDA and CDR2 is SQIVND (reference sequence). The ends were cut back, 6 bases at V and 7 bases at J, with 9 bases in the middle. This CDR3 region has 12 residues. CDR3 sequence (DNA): TGTGCCAGTAGGGATCTGGGTGAAAAACTGTTTTTT. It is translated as CASRDLGEKLFF. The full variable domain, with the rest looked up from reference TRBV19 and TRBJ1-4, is DGGITQSPKYLFRKEGQNVTLSCEQNLNHDAMYWYRQDPGQGLRLIYYSQIVNDFQKGDIAEGYSVSREKKESFPLTVTSAQKNPTAFYLCASRDLGEKLFFGSGTQLSVL.

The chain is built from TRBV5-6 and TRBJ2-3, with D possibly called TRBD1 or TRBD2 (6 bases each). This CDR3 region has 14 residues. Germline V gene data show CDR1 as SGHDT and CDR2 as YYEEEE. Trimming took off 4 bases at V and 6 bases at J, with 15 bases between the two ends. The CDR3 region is CASSRGGGWDTQYF. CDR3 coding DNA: TGTGCCAGCAGCCGCGGAGGGGGTTGGGATACGCAGTATTTT.

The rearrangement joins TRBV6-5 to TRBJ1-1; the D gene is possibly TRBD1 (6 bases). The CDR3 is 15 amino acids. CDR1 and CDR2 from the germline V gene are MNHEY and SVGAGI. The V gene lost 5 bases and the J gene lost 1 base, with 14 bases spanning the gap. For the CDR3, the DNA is TGTGCCAGCAGTAACCTCCGGGACAAGAACACTGAAGCTTTCTTT. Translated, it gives CASSNLRDKNTEAFF.

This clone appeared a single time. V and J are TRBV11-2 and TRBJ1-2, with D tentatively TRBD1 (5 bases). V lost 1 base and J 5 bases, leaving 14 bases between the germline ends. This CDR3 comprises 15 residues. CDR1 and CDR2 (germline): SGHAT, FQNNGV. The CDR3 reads CASSLGGNAPYGYTF. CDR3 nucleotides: TGTGCCAGCAGCTTAGGGGGCAATGCACCTTATGGCTACACCTTC.

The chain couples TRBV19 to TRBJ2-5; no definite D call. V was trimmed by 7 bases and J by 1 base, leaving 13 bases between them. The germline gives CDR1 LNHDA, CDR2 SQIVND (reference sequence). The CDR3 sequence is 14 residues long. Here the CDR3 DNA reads TGTGCCAGTAACATGGGCAGGCCCCAAGAGACCCAGTACTTC. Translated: CASNMGRPQETQYF.

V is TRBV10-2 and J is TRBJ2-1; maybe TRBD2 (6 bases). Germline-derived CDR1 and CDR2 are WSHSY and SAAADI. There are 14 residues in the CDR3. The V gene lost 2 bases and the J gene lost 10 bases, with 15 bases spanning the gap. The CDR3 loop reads CASSEVGLKGEQFF. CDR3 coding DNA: TGCGCCAGCAGTGAGGTGGGACTTAAAGGGGAGCAGTTCTTC.

The CDR3 reads CASSSGQEDQPQHF. DNA of the CDR3: TGCGCCAGCAGCTCGGGACAGGAGGATCAGCCCCAGCATTTT. The J gene is TRBJ1-5, the V gene TRBV5-1; TRBD1 matches at 8 bases. The V gene end was trimmed by 3 bases and the J gene end by 5 bases; junction bases not matched to a gene: 4. The germline V gene has CDR1 SGHRS and CDR2 YFSETQ. This CDR3 comprises 14 residues.

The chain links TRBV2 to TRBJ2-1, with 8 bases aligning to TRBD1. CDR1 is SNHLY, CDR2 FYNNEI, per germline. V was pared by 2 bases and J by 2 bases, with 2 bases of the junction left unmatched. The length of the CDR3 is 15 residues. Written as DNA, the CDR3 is TGTGCCAGCAGTGAAACGACAGGGGCCTACAATGAGCAGTTCTTC. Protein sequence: CASSETTGAYNEQFF.

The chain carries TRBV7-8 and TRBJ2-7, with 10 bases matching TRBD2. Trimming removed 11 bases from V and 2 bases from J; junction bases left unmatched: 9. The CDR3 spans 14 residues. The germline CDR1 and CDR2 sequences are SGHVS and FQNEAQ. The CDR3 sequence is CAVLGTSVPYEQYF. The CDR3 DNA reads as TGTGCCGTCCTCGGGACTAGCGTCCCCTACGAGCAGTACTTC.

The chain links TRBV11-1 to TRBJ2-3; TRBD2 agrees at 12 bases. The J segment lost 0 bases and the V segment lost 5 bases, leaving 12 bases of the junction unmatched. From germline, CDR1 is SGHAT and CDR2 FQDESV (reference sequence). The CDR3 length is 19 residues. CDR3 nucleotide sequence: TGTGCCAGCAGCCCGGGACTAGCGGGCCCTACAGTTAGCACAGATACGCAGTATTTT. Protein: CASSPGLAGPTVSTDTQYF.

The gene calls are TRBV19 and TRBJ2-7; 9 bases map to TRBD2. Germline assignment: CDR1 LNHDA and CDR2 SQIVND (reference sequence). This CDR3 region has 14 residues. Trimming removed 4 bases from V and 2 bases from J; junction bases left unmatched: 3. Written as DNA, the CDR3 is TGTGCCAGTAGTACGGTAGCGGGAGCCTACGAGCAGTACTTC. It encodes CASSTVAGAYEQYF.

The CDR3 is CASSLNTGANVLTF. The CDR3 region has the DNA TGTGCCAGCAGCTTGAACACCGGGGCCAACGTCCTGACTTTC. J is TRBJ2-6 and V is TRBV5-5; D unclear. The CDR3 covers 14 residues. V lost 1 base, J lost 4 bases, and 6 bases lay in between. The germline V gene encodes CDR1 SGHKS and CDR2 YYEKEE (reference sequence).

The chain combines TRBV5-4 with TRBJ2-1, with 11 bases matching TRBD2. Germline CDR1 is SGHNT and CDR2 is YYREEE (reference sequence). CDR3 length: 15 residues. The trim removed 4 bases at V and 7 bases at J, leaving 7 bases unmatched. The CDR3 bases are TGTGCCAGCAGCAAAACTAGCGGGAGTAGGAATGAGCAGTTCTTC. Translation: CASSKTSGSRNEQFF.